The present TCR beta chain was sequenced within a study of chronic HIV infection and antiretroviral therapy. In TCRdb, the 5' RACE reads were re-called with MiXCR into one record per CDR3 protein. The sample holds some 38,000 distinct CDR3 sequences, 7% to 10% seen once. Only a few counts were recorded for this clonotype. CDR1 SGHRS and CDR2 YFSETQ come from the germline V gene. Trimming cost V 1 base and J 9 bases, with 14 bases left between them. There are 14 residues in the CDR3. The sequence came from an adult who had HIV and had not received antiretroviral therapy, or was an uninfected healthy control (not recorded which). Sample: peripheral blood. V and J are TRBV5-1 and TRBJ1-5; D is possibly TRBD1 (5 bases). CDR3 sequence: CASSLSAGWVPQHF. The CDR3 DNA reads TGCGCCAGCAGCTTGTCAGCAGGGTGGGTGCCCCAGCATTTT. Full variable domain (outside the CDR3, taken from reference TRBV5-1 and TRBJ1-5): KAGVTQTPRYLIKTRGQQVTLSCSPISGHRSVSWYQQTPGQGLQFLFEYFSETQRNKGNFPGRFSGRQFSNSRSEMNVSTLELGDSALYLCASSLSAGWVPQHFGDGTRLSIL.